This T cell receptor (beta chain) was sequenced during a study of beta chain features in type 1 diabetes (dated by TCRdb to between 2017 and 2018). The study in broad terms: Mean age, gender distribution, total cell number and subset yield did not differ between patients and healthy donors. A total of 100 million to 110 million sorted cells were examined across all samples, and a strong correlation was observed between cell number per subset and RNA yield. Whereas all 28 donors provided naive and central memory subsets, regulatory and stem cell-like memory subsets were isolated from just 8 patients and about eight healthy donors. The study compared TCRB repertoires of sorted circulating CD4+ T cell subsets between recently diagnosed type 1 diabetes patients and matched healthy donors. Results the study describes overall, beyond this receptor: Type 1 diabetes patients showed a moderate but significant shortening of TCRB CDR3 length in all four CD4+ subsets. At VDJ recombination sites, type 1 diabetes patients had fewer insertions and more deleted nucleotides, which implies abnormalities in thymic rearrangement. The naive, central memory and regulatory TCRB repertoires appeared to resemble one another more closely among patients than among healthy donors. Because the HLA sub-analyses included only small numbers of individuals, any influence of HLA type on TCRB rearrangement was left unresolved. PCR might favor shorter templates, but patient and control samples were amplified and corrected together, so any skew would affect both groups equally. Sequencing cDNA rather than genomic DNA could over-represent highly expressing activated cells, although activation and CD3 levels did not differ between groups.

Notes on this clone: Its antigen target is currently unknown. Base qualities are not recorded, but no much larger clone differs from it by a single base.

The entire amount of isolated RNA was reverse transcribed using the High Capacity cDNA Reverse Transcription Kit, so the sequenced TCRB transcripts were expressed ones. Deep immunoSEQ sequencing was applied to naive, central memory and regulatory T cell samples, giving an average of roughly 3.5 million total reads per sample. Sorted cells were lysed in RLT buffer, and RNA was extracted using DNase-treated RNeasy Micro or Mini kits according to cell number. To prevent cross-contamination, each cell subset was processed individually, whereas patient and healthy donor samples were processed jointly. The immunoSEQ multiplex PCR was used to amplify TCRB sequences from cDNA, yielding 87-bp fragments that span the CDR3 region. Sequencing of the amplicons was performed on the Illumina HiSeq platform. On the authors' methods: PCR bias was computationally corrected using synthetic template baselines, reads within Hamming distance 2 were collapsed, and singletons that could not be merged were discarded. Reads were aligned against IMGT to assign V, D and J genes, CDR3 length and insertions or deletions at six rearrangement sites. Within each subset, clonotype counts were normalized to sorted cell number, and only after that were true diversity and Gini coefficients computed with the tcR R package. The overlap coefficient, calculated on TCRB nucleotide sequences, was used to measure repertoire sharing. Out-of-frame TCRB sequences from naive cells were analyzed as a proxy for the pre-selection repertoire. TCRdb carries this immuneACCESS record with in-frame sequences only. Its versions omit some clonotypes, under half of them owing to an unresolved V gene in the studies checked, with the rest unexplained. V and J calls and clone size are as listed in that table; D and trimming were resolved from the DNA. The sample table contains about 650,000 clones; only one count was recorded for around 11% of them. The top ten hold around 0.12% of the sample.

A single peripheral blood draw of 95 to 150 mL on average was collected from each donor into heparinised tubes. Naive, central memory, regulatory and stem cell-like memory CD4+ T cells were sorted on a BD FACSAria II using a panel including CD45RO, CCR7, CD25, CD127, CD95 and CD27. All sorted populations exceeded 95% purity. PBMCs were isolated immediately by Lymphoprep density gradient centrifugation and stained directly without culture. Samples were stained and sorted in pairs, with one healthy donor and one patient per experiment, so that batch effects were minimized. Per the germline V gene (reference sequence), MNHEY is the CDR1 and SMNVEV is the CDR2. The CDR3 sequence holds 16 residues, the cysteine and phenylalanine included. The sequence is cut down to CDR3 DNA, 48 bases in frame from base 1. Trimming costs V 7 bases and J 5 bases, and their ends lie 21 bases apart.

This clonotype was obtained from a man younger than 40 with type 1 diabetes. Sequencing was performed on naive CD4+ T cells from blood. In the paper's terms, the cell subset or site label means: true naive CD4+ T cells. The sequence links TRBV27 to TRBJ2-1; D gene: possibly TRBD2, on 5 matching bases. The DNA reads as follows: TGTGCCAGCAATTCAGAGACCGGGAACCCTAACAATGAGCAGTTCTTC. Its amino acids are CASNSETGNPNNEQFF.